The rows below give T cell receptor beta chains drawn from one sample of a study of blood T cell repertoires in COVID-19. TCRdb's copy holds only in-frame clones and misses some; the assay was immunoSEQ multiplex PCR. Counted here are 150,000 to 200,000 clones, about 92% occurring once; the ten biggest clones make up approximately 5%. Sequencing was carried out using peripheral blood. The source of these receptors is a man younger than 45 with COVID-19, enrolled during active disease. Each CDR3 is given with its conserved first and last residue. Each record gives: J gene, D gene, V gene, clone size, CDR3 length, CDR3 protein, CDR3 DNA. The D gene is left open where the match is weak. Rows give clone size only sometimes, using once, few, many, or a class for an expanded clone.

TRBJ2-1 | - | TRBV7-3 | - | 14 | CASSLSLSLNEQFF | TGTGCCAGCAGCTTAAGTTTGTCCCTAAATGAGCAGTTCTTC
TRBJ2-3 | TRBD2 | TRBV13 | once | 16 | CASSLTSGVNTDTQYF | TGTGCCAGCAGCTTAACTAGCGGAGTTAACACAGATACGCAGTATTTT
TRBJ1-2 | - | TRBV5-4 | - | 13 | CASRGTDFYGYTF | TGTGCCAGCAGAGGAACGGACTTCTATGGCTACACCTTC
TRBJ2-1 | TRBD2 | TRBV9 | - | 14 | CASSVAGLYNEQFF | TGTGCCAGCAGCGTAGCGGGACTATACAATGAGCAGTTCTTC
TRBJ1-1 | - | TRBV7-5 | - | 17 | CARSRRGGEQNHTEAFF | TGTGCCAGAAGCCGACGGGGGGGTGAACAGAACCACACTGAAGCTTTCTTT
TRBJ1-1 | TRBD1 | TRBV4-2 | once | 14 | CASSPRGSNTEAFF | TGTGCCAGCAGCCCCAGGGGGTCAAACACTGAAGCTTTCTTT
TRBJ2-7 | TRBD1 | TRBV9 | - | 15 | CASSAEGQLNYEQYF | TGTGCCAGCAGCGCAGAGGGACAGCTCAACTACGAGCAGTACTTC
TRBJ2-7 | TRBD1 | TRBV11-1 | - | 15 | CASSPGQGPFYEQYF | TGTGCCAGCAGCCCCGGACAGGGCCCCTTTTACGAGCAGTACTTC
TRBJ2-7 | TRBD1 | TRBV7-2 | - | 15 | CASSLSWDRVNEQYF | TGTGCCAGCAGCTTAAGTTGGGACAGGGTTAACGAGCAGTACTTC
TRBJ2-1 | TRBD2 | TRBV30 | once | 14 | CAWSPAGGYNEQFF | TGTGCCTGGAGTCCAGCGGGAGGGTACAATGAGCAGTTCTTC
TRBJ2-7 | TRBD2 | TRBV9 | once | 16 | CASSVAAGGLLYEQYF | TGTGCCAGCAGCGTAGCGGCGGGAGGACTTCTCTACGAGCAGTACTTC
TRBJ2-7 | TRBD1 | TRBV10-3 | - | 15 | CAISDKQGASYEQYF | TGTGCCATCAGTGATAAACAGGGGGCGTCCTACGAGCAGTACTTC
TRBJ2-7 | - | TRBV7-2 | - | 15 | CASSLMLQGTYEQYF | TGTGCCAGCAGCTTAATGTTGCAGGGAACCTACGAGCAGTACTTC
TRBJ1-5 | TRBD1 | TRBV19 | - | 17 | CASSIIKGQSSNQPQHF | TGTGCCAGTAGTATTATCAAGGGACAGAGTAGCAATCAGCCCCAGCATTTT
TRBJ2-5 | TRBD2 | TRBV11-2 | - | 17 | CASSLGTSGTLQETQYF | TGTGCCAGCAGCTTAGGGACTAGCGGTACCCTCCAAGAGACCCAGTACTTC
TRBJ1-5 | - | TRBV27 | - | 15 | CASSPKAGGNQPQHF | TGTGCCAGCAGCCCAAAGGCAGGGGGCAATCAGCCCCAGCATTTT
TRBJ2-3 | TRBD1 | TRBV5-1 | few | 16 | CASSLGDRGRFDTQYF | TGCGCCAGCAGCTTGGGGGACAGGGGGCGCTTCGATACGCAGTATTTT
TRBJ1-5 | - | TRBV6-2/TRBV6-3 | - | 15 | CASSQGVLGNQPQHF | TGTGCCAGCAGCCAAGGGGTCCTCGGCAATCAGCCCCAGCATTTT
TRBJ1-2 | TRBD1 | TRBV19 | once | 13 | CASRDRDIYGYTF | TGTGCCAGTCGGGACAGGGATATCTATGGCTACACCTTC
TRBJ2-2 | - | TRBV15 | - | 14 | CATSRLAYTGELFF | TGTGCCACCAGCAGACTAGCGTACACCGGGGAGCTGTTTTTT
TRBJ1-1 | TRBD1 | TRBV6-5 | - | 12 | CASRGTGLPAFF | TGTGCCAGCAGAGGGACAGGGCTTCCAGCTTTCTTT
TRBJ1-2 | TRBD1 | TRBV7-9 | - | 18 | CASSLRGQGIRYNYGYTF | TGTGCCAGCAGCTTACGGGGACAGGGGATAAGATATAACTATGGCTACACCTTC
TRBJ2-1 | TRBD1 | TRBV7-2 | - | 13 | CASSPLWTGLLVF | TGTGCCAGCAGCCCCCTCTGGACAGGCCTTTTGGTCTTC
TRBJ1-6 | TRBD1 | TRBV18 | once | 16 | CASSPNIRDSNSPLHF | TGTGCCAGCTCACCGAATATCCGGGACAGTAATTCACCCCTCCACTTT
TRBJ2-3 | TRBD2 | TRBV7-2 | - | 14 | CASSLGGAADTQYF | TGTGCCAGCAGCCTCGGGGGGGCGGCAGATACGCAGTATTTT
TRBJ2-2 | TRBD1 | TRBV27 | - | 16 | CASSPPTATGYGELFF | TGTGCCAGCAGTCCCCCCACCGCGACAGGGTACGGGGAGCTGTTTTTT
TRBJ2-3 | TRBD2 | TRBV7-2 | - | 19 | CASSWLGLAGDGSTDTQYF | TGTGCCAGCAGCTGGCTCGGACTAGCGGGAGACGGTAGCACAGATACGCAGTATTTT
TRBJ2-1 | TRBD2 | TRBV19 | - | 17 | CASRPAGGRGARVEQFF | TGTGCCAGTCGTCCGGCCGGGGGGCGGGGGGCCAGGGTTGAGCAGTTCTTC
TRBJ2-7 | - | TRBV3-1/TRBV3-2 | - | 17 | CASSTTPLAHVGNEQYF | TGTGCCAGCAGCACCACACCCCTTGCCCATGTCGGGAACGAGCAGTACTTC
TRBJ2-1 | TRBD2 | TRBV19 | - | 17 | CASKLASGGASYNEQFF | TGTGCCAGTAAATTGGCTAGCGGGGGGGCTTCCTACAATGAGCAGTTCTTC
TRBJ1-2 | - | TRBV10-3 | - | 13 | CAISESVLYGYTF | TGTGCCATCAGTGAGTCCGTACTCTATGGCTACACCTTC
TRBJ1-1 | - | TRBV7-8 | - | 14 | CASSLVGRNTEAFF | TGTGCCAGCAGCTTAGTAGGGAGGAACACTGAAGCTTTCTTT
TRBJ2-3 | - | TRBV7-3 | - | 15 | CASSSQGSSTDTQYF | TGTGCCAGCAGCTCTCAGGGGTCTAGCACAGATACGCAGTATTTT
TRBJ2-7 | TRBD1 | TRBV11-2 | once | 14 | CASSPGTATYEQYF | TGTGCCAGCAGCCCCGGGACAGCTACCTACGAGCAGTACTTC
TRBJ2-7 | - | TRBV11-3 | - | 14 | CASSYSGAWDEQYF | TGTGCCAGCAGCTATTCAGGGGCTTGGGACGAGCAGTACTTC
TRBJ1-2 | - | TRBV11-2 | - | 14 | CASSLGQVNYGYTF | TGTGCCAGCAGCTTAGGCCAGGTTAACTATGGCTACACCTTC
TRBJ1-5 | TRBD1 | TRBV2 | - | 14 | CASSRTGKNQPQHF | TGTGCCAGCAGTCGGACAGGGAAGAATCAGCCCCAGCATTTT
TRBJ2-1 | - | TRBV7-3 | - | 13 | CASSNTGYNEQFF | TGTGCCAGCAGTAATACAGGTTACAATGAGCAGTTCTTC
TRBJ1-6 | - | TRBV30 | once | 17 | CAWSVWQGSSYNSPLHF | TGTGCCTGGAGTGTATGGCAGGGGAGCTCCTATAATTCACCCCTCCACTTT
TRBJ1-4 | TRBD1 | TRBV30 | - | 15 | CAWTGGDSLNEKLFF | TGTGCCTGGACGGGGGGGGACAGCCTAAATGAAAAACTGTTTTTT
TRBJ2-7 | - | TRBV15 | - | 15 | CATSRGPQEFYEQYF | TGTGCCACCAGCAGAGGCCCACAGGAATTCTACGAGCAGTACTTC
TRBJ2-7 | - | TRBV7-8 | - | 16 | CASSVSQGFSTYEQYF | TGTGCCAGCAGCGTCTCACAGGGATTCTCCACCTACGAGCAGTACTTC
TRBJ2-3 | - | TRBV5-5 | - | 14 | CASSWGEITDTQYF | TGTGCCAGCAGCTGGGGGGAGATCACAGATACGCAGTATTTT
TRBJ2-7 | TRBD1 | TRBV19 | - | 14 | CASSSFGTGYEQYF | TGTGCCAGTAGTTCCTTTGGGACAGGGTACGAGCAGTACTTC
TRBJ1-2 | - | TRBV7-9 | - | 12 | CASSREGYGYTF | TGTGCCAGCAGCCGAGAGGGATATGGCTACACCTTC
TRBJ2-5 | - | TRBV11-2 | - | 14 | CASSLVFGQETQYF | TGTGCCAGCAGCTTAGTTTTCGGCCAAGAGACCCAGTACTTC
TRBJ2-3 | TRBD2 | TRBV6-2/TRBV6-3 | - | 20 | CASSYNFFARAGDSTDTQYF | TGTGCCAGCAGTTACAATTTTTTTGCACGAGCGGGAGATAGCACAGATACGCAGTATTTT
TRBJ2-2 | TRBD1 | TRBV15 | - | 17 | CATSTLGQGAGDGELFF | TGTGCCACCAGCACGTTGGGACAGGGGGCAGGGGACGGGGAGCTGTTTTTT
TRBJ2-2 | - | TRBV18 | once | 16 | CASSPPQRNPTGELFF | TGTGCCAGCTCACCACCCCAGCGGAATCCGACCGGGGAGCTGTTTTTT
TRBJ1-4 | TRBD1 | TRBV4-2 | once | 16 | CASSDRPGQDREKLFF | TGTGCCAGCAGTGATAGACCGGGACAGGATCGGGAAAAACTGTTTTTT
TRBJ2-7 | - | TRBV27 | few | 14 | CASSPQGLWDEQYF | TGTGCCAGCAGTCCCCAGGGACTGTGGGACGAGCAGTACTTC
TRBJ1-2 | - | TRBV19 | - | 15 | CASSPGLGRYYGYTF | TGTGCCAGTAGTCCCGGGTTAGGCCGGTACTATGGCTACACCTTC
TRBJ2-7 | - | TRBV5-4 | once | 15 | CASSLGGGHNYEQYF | TGTGCCAGCAGCTTGGGGGGGGGACACAACTACGAGCAGTACTTC
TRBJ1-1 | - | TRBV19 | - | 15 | CASSKGEIMNTEAFF | TGTGCCAGTAGTAAGGGGGAAATAATGAACACTGAAGCTTTCTTT